The 7 T cell receptor beta chains presented below share a single source sample, sequenced in a study of T cell responses to AZD1222 COVID-19 vaccine. The assay was immunoSEQ multiplex PCR, and TCRdb's table has in-frame clones only and misses some. The top ten clones hold about 9.8% of a sample with 150,000 or so clones, 85% to 90% of them seen once. Sequenced material: peripheral blood, taken 28 days after the second AZD1222 dose. The receptors come from an adult who received the AZD1222 COVID-19 vaccine.

The chain couples TRBV11-1 to TRBJ2-7; D is uncertain. The CDR3 runs 14 residues. V shed 2 bases and J shed 6 bases, with 14 bases lying between them. CDR1 SGHAT and CDR2 FQDESV come from the germline V gene (reference sequence). Here the CDR3 reads CASSLLFKTSEQYF. Written as DNA, the CDR3 is TGTGCCAGCAGCTTACTCTTCAAAACCTCCGAGCAGTACTTC.

The V and J genes are TRBV25-1 and TRBJ1-2; TRBD1 matches at 8 bases. CDR1 MGHDK and CDR2 SYGVNS come from the germline V gene. J was trimmed by 7 bases and V by 1 base; bases with no gene match: 5. The CDR3 has 14 amino acids. The chain's CDR3 is CASSEWQGAAGYTF. CDR3 nucleotides: TGTGCCAGCAGTGAATGGCAGGGGGCGGCTGGCTACACCTTC.

The chain uses TRBV28 and TRBJ1-1; D possibly corresponds to TRBD1 (5 bases). Germline V gene data show CDR1 as MDHEN and CDR2 as SYDVKM. This CDR3 is built from 17 residues. Trimming stripped 6 bases from V and 0 bases from J, with 20 bases between. DNA of the CDR3: TGTGCCAGCAGGCCTCTAGGTAGGGGTGGGATGAACACTGAAGCTTTCTTT. The encoded protein is CASRPLGRGGMNTEAFF.

The V gene is TRBV13, the J gene TRBJ2-3; 8 nucleotides match TRBD1. Germline lookup yields CDR1 PRHDT and CDR2 FYEKMQ (reference sequence). CDR3 length equals 15 residues. The V segment lost 6 bases and the J segment 8 bases; nucleotides outside the gene matches: 13. CDR3 nucleotides: TGTGCCAGCAGTGCCAGGGGGCAGGTTGAGCTTACGCAGTATTTT. Encoded protein: CASSARGQVELTQYF.

This chain links TRBV27 with TRBJ2-1; 15 nucleotides align to TRBD2. V lost 5 bases to trimming and J lost 7 bases; unmatched junction nucleotides: 6. The CDR3 runs 16 residues. Looked up from germline, CDR1 is MNHEY and CDR2 is SMNVEV (reference sequence). The CDR3 reads CASSPRTSGGVNEQFF. The CDR3 bases are TGTGCCAGCAGTCCCCGGACTAGCGGGGGGGTAAATGAGCAGTTCTTC.

This chain uses TRBV19 with TRBJ2-1; D is unclear. CDR1 and CDR2 (germline): LNHDA, SQIVND (reference sequence). V gave up 2 bases and J gave up 2 bases, with 7 bases separating them. The CDR3 sequence is 14 residues long. The CDR3, as DNA: TGTGCCAGTAGTATAAATACCCCCTACAATGAGCAGTTCTTC. Amino acids: CASSINTPYNEQFF.

A remark on this clone: Germline is not matched at one junction end, which may reflect a read error. V gene TRBV5-5 combines with J gene TRBJ1-1; 9 positions agree with TRBD1. Germline V gene sequence: CDR1 SGHKS, CDR2 YYEKEE (reference sequence). The CDR3 covers 14 residues. CDR3 amino acids: CASTLTGGISEAFF. In DNA form, the CDR3 reads TGTGCCAGCACCTTGACAGGGGGAATCTCTGAAGCTTTCTTT.